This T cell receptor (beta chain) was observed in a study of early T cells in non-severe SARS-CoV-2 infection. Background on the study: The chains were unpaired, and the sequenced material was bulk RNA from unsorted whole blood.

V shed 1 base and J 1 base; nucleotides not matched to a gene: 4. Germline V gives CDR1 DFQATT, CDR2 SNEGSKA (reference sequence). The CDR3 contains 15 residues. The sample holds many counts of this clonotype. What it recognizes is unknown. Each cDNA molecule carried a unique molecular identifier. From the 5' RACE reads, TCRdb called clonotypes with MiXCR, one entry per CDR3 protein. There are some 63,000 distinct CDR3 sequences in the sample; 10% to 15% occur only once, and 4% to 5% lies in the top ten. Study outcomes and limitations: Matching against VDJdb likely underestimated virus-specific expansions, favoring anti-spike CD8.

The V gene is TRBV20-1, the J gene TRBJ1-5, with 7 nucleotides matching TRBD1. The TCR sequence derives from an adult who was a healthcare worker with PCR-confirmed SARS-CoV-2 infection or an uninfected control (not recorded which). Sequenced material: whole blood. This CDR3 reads CSARGGTESNQPQHF. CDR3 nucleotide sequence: TGCAGTGCTAGAGGGGGGACAGAGAGCAATCAGCCCCAGCATTTT.